The source of this TCR beta chain is a study of T cell repertoires in cytomegalovirus infection. Study details: Recently described HLA-C-restricted plus well-studied HLA-B-restricted CMV epitopes were used. TCR beta signatures that were public indicated CMV infection and matching HLA type. Study-wide findings and caveats: Predominance within the ex vivo response was attributable to HLA-C-restricted CMV-specific TCR beta clonotypes. Individuals carrying CMV plus the relevant HLA were identified by cumulative frequency of public TCR beta families.

TCRdb re-called the reads through MiXCR, storing one row per CDR3 protein. The sample consists of some 310,000 distinct CDR3 sequences, approximately 25% of them appearing once. This clonotype has more than one count but fewer than ten. Its specificity is not known. The CDR3 runs to 15 residues. After removal of 6 bases from V and 3 bases from J, the junction contained 7 bases not matched to a gene. Germline assignment: CDR1 SGHVS and CDR2 FQNEAQ. The TCR originated in a human donor in good health (CMV status not recorded). Some clones in this sample may be carry-over from other donors' samples. Sequences were derived from cultured PBMCs, sampled from culture after CMV antigen stimulation. The V call is TRBV7-8, the J call TRBJ2-3, with 9 positions matching TRBD2. CDR3 sequence: CASRGGLARTDTQYF. CDR3 sequence (DNA): TGTGCCAGCAGGGGAGGACTAGCGAGGACAGATACGCAGTATTTT.